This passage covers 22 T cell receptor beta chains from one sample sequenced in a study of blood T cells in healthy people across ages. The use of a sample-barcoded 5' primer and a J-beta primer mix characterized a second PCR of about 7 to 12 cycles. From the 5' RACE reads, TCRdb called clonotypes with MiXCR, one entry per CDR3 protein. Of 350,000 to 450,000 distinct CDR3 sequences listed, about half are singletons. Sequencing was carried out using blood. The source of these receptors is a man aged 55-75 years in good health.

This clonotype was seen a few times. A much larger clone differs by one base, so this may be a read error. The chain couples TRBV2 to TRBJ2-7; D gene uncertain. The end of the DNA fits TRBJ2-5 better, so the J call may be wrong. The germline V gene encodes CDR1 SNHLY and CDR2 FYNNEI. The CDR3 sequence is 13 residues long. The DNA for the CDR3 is TGTGCCAGCAGTGAGGGGTGGGGAGAGACCCAGTACTTC. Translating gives CASSEGWGETQYF.

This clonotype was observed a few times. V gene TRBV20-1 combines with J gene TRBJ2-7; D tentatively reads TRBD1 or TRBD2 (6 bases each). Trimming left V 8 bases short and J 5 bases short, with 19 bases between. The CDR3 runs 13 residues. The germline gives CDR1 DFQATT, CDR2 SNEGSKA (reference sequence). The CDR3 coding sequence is TGCAGTCTTGGGGGCAGGGAGGACCACGAGCAGTACTTC. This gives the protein CSLGGREDHEQYF.

As DNA, the CDR3 is TGCAGTGCTAGACCCGGACAGAACAATCAGCCCCAGCATTTT. It is translated as CSARPGQNNQPQHF. The J gene is TRBJ1-5, the V gene TRBV20-1; D possibly corresponds to TRBD1 (6 bases). This CDR3 region has 14 residues. CDR1 is DFQATT and CDR2 is SNEGSKA in the germline V gene (reference sequence). V gave up 2 bases and J gave up 3 bases, with 11 bases separating them.

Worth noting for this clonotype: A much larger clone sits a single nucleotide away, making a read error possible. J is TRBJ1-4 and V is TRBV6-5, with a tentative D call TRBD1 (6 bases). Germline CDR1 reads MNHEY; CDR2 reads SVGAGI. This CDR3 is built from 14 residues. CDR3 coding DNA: TGTGCCGGCAGATCATCGGGGGCATACGAAAAACTGTTTTTT. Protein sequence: CAGRSSGAYEKLFF.

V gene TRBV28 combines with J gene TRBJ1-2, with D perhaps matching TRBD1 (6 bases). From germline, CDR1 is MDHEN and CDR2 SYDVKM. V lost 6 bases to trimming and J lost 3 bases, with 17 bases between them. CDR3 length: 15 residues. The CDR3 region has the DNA TGTGCCAGCAGGACTGGGGGGGGCCAGTACTATGGCTACACCTTC. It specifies CASRTGGGQYYGYTF.

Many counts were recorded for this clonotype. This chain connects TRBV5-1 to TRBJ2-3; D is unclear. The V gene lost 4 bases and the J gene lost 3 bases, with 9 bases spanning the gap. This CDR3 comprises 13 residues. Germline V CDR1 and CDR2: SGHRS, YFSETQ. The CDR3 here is CASSRGNTDTQYF. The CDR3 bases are TGCGCCAGCAGCCGTGGGAATACAGATACGCAGTATTTT.

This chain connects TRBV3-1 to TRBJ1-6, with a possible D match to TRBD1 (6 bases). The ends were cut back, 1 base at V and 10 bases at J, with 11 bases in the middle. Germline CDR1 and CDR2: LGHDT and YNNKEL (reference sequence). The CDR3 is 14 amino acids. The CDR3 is CASSQVEGQSPLHF. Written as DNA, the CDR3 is TGTGCCAGCAGCCAAGTGGAGGGACAATCACCCCTCCACTTT.

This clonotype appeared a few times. The CDR3 sequence: CASSLSPGRSNEQFF. In DNA, the CDR3 is TGTGCCAGCAGCTTATCCCCCGGGCGGTCCAATGAGCAGTTCTTC. The rearrangement uses TRBV7-3 and TRBJ2-1; D not resolved. This CDR3 is 15 amino acids long. CDR1 is SGHTA, CDR2 FQGTGA, per germline. Trimming removed 2 bases at V and 6 bases at J, with 14 bases between.

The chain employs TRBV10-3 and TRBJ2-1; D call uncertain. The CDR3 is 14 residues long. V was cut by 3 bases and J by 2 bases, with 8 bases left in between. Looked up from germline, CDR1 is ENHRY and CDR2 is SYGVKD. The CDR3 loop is CAISEDIAYNEQFF. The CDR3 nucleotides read TGTGCCATCAGTGAAGACATAGCCTACAATGAGCAGTTCTTC.

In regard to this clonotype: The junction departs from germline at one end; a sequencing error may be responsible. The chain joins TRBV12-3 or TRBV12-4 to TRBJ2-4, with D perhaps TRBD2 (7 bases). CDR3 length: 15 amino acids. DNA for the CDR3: TGTGCCAGCTGTTTAGAGGGGGGGACCAAAAACATTCAGTACTTC. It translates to CASCLEGGTKNIQYF.

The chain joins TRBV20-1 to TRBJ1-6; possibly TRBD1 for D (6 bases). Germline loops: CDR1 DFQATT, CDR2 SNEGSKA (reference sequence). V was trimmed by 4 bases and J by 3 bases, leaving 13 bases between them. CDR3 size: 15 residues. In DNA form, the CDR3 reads TGCAGTGCTATACAGGGTTTTCGCTATAATTCACCCCTCCACTTT. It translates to CSAIQGFRYNSPLHF.

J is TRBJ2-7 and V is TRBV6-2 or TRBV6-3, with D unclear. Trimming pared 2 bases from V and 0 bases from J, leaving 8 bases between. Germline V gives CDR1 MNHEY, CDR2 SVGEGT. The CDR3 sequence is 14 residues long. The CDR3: CASSYATASYEQYF. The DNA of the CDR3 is TGTGCCAGCAGTTACGCGACGGCCTCCTACGAGCAGTACTTC.

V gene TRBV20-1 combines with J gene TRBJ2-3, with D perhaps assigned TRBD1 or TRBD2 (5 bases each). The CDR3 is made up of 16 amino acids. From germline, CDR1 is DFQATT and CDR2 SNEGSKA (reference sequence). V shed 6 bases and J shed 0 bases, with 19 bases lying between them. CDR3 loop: CSATAAERTSTDTQYF. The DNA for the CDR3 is TGCAGTGCCACTGCCGCTGAGCGGACAAGCACAGATACGCAGTATTTT.

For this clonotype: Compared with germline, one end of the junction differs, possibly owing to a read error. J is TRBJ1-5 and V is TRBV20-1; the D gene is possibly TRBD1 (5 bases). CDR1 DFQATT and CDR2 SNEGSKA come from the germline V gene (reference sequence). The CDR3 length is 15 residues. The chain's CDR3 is CSARGLEAAIQPLHF. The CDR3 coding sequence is TGCAGTGCTAGGGGACTCGAAGCGGCAATCCAGCCCCTGCATTTT.

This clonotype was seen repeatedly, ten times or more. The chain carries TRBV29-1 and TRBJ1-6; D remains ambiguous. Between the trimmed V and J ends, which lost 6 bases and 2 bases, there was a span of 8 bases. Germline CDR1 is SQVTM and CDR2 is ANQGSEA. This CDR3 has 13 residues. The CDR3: CSVSFTYNSPLHF. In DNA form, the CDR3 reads TGCAGCGTGTCTTTTACCTATAATTCACCCCTCCACTTT.

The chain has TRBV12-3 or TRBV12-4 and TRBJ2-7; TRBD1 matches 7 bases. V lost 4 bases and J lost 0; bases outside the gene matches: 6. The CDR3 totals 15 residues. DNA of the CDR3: TGTGCCAGCAGTTCCTGGACAGGTCTCTCCTACGAGCAGTACTTC. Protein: CASSSWTGLSYEQYF.

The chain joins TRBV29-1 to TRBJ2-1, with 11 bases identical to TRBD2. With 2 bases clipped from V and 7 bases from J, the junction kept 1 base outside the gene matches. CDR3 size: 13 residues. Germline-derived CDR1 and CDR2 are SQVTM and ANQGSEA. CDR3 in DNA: TGCAGCGTTGAACGGACTAGCGGGAATGAGCAGTTCTTC. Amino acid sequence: CSVERTSGNEQFF.

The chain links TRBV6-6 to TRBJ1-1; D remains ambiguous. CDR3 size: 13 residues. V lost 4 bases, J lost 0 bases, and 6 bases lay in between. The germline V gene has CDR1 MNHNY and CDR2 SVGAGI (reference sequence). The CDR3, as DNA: TGTGCCAGCAGTTCACATATGAACACTGAAGCTTTCTTT. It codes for CASSSHMNTEAFF.

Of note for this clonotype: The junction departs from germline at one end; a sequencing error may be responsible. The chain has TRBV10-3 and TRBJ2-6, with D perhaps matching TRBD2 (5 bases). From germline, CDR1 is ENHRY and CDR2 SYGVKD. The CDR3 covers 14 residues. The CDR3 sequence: CAVSPGLGANVLTF. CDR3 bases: TGTGCCGTCAGCCCAGGACTGGGGGCCAACGTCCTGACTTTC.

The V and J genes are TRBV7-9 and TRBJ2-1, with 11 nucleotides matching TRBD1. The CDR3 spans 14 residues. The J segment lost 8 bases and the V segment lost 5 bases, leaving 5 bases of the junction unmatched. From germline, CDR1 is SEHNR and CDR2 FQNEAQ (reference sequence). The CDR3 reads CASSPRDRGYEQFF. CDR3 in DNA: TGTGCCAGCAGCCCCCGGGACAGGGGGTATGAGCAGTTCTTC.

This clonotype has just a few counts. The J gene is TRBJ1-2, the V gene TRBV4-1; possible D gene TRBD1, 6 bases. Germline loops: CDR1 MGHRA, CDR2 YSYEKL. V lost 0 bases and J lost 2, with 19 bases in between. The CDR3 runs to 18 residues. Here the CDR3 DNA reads TGCGCCAGCAGCCAAGAAGGCCCTCAGGGGCAGTGGAACTATGGCTACACCTTC. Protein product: CASSQEGPQGQWNYGYTF.

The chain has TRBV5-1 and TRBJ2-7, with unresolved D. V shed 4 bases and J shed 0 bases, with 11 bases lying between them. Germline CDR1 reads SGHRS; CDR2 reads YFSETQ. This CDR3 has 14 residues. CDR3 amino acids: CASSTAPPSYEQYF. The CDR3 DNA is TGCGCCAGCAGCACCGCCCCCCCCTCCTACGAGCAGTACTTC.